This TCR beta chain derives from a study of blood T cell repertoires in COVID-19. Original methodology: Reference gene primer amplification gave nucleated cell count estimates. This table comes from immunoSEQ multiplex PCR, and its TCRdb copy is limited to in-frame clones, with some not included. Clone size and V and J calls were adopted from that table, with D and trimming inferred from the DNA. Seen here are more than 450,000 clones, roughly nine tenths observed once, and the top ten hold under 0.75%. Trimming cost V 1 base and J 0 bases, with 10 bases left between them. The CDR3 consists of 15 residues. Germline V gene lookup returns CDR1 MDHEN and CDR2 SYDVKM.

The sequence was obtained from a woman younger than 30 who had recovered from COVID-19. The V call is TRBV28, the J call TRBJ2-7; no definite D call. The sequencing input was PBMCs or T cells enriched from blood (not recorded which). CDR3 sequence reads: CASSLLRRNSYEQYF. CDR3 nucleotide sequence: TGTGCCAGCAGTTTATTGAGGCGGAACTCCTACGAGCAGTACTTC.